This is a list of T cell receptor beta chains from one sample in a study of cytomegalovirus exposure and HLA in healthy donors. Data came from immunoSEQ multiplex PCR; TCRdb stores just in-frame clones and leaves some out. The table includes approximately 150,000 clones, 80% detected once. The sequenced sample consisted of PBMCs. Every receptor here comes from a man aged 25 to 40 in good health and CMV-seronegative. Both conserved end residues are part of each CDR3. D genes are given only for firm matches. Size is stated for part of the rows, as once, few or many counts, or as a class when the clone is expanded.

D gene	clone size	V gene	J gene	CDR3 DNA	CDR3 protein
TRBD1	NA	TRBV29-1	TRBJ1-5	TGCAGCGTTGAAGATGACAGGGGCCAGCCCCAGCATTTT	CSVEDDRGQPQHF
NA	NA	TRBV5-4	TRBJ2-3	TGTGCCAGCAGCTTGGAGAGACGACTGGATACGCAGTATTTT	CASSLERRLDTQYF
NA	NA	TRBV11-1	TRBJ1-1	TGTGCCAGCAGCGAGGCGAACACTGAAGCTTTCTTT	CASSEANTEAFF
NA	NA	TRBV6-4	TRBJ1-4	TGTGCCAGCCAGACAGGAGTTAATGAAAAACTGTTTTTT	CASQTGVNEKLFF
NA	NA	TRBV7-9	TRBJ2-7	TGTGCCAGCAGCCGCCGACAAGGAAGCTACGAGCAGTACTTC	CASSRRQGSYEQYF
NA	few	TRBV4-1	TRBJ1-2	TGCGCCAGCAGCCTTCTCGGGGGGGCTGTTAACTATGGCTACACCTTC	CASSLLGGAVNYGYTF
NA	NA	TRBV6-5	TRBJ1-1	TGTGCCAGCAGTTACTCCGGGGGTATGAACACTGAAGCTTTCTTT	CASSYSGGMNTEAFF
NA	once	TRBV7-9	TRBJ2-2	TGTGCCAGCAGCTTAGTTCGGGCAGGGTCCGGGGAGCTGTTTTTT	CASSLVRAGSGELFF
TRBD1	NA	TRBV10-3	TRBJ1-6	TGTGCCATCAGTGGGACCTATCAGGGGGCAGGGGATAATTCACCCCTCCACTTT	CAISGTYQGAGDNSPLHF
TRBD1	NA	TRBV7-6	TRBJ1-1	TGTGCCAGCAGCTACGGACAGGGGGACACTGAAGCTTTCTTT	CASSYGQGDTEAFF
TRBD2	NA	TRBV9	TRBJ2-7	TGTGCCAGCAGCGCGCTGGGACTAGCGGGAGGCGAGCAGTACTTC	CASSALGLAGGEQYF
NA	NA	TRBV27	TRBJ2-3	TGTGCCAGCAGTTTATCAAGCGGCCTAGAGCCAGATACGCAGTATTTT	CASSLSSGLEPDTQYF
TRBD1	NA	TRBV5-1	TRBJ2-5	TGCGCCAGCAGCCTTCGGACAGGGCGAGAGACCCAGTACTTC	CASSLRTGRETQYF
TRBD2	NA	TRBV10-1	TRBJ2-3	TGCGCCAGCAGTGACCTAGCGGCTAGCACAGATACGCAGTATTTT	CASSDLAASTDTQYF
NA	NA	TRBV29-1	TRBJ1-2	TGCAGCGTCGCACGACTGACAGCACCTGGCTACACCTTC	CSVARLTAPGYTF
TRBD1	NA	TRBV30	TRBJ1-1	TGTGCCTGGACTGAGACAGGGTGGTGGACTGAAGCTTTCTTT	CAWTETGWWTEAFF
TRBD1	few	TRBV7-9	TRBJ2-2	TGTGCCAGCGGGGGACAGCTCACCGGGGAGCTGTTTTTT	CASGGQLTGELFF
NA	NA	TRBV19	TRBJ1-1	TGTGCCAGTAGTATATTTGATGGCGGGGTGGTCACTGAAGCTTTCTTT	CASSIFDGGVVTEAFF
TRBD2	NA	TRBV5-1	TRBJ2-1	TGCGCCAGCAGCTTGGGACTAGCGGGAGTGAATGAGCAGTTCTTC	CASSLGLAGVNEQFF
TRBD1	NA	TRBV6-1	TRBJ2-7	TGTGCCAGCAGTGCGACAGGGCCCTACGAGCAGTACTTC	CASSATGPYEQYF
TRBD1	NA	TRBV6-6	TRBJ1-1	TGTGCCAGCAGTTACTCCGGGACAGGAAAAACTGAAGCTTTCTTT	CASSYSGTGKTEAFF
NA	NA	TRBV5-5	TRBJ1-1	TGTGCCAGCAGCTTGGGGGTGGAGACTGAAGCTTTCTTT	CASSLGVETEAFF
NA	NA	TRBV6-1	TRBJ1-2	TGTACCAGCAGAGTCGTACCATCGGACTATGGCTACACCTTC	CTSRVVPSDYGYTF
TRBD1	NA	TRBV30	TRBJ1-1	TGTGCCTCTGGACAGGGGGCGCTGTTAGTGTACGAAGCTTTCTTT	CASGQGALLVYEAFF
TRBD1	NA	TRBV11-2	TRBJ1-2	TGTGCCAGCAGCTCGCTATTAGGACAGCAGGGGGCGGGAGACGGCTACACCTTC	CASSSLLGQQGAGDGYTF